The TCR beta chain described here comes from a study of molecular identifiers for immune sequencing clone quantification. Investigators produced naive CD8 libraries from 20,000 to 1,000,000 sorted cells, drawing on 10%, 30% or 50% RNA. CD8+CD4-CCR7+CD45RA+ sorting gave the naive CD8 T cells. In TCRdb, the PCR reads were re-called with MiXCR into one record per CDR3 protein. The sample holds about 70,000 distinct CDR3 sequences; about a sixth are singletons and the top ten take approximately 1.5%. The CDR3 totals 19 residues. V shed 4 bases and J 7 bases; nucleotides not matched to a gene: 26. Germline V CDR1 and CDR2: SGHDT, YYEEEE.

This clonotype was obtained from a human donor in good health. Some libraries in this study had Jurkat cell RNA spiked in. Sequencing was carried out using naive CD8+ T cells from blood, with Jurkat cell RNA spiked in. Subset reported: FACS-sorted CD8+CD4-CCR7+CD45RA+ naive T cells. The chain employs TRBV5-6 and TRBJ2-7; 7 nucleotides align to TRBD1. The CDR3 coding sequence is TGTGCCAGCAGCCCCAACCAGTTCCCGGGACAGTTTTATCCGGGGGAGCAGTACTTC. The encoded protein is CASSPNQFPGQFYPGEQYF.